This is a list of T cell receptor beta chains from one sample in a study of shared clonotypes between healthy human individuals. Only in-frame clones appear in the TCRdb table, and some are missing; sequencing was by immunoSEQ multiplex PCR. The table has 2 million to 2.5 million clones, approximately 95% seen once; the top ten hold over 0.1%. Material for sequencing was naive CD4+ T cells sorted from blood. The origin of the receptors is a man between 18 and 35 years old in good health. Both conserved end residues are part of each CDR3. The order of the fields is D gene, CDR3 length, V gene, clone size, J gene, CDR3 protein, CDR3 DNA. D genes are given only for firm matches. Size values are once, few and many counts, or a class for expanded clones, and some rows have none.

-,18,TRBV5-1,once,TRBJ1-2,CASSLVTGSPAPSYGYTF,TGCGCCAGCAGCTTGGTAACAGGGTCCCCAGCCCCCAGCTATGGCTACACCTTC
TRBD2,17,TRBV7-2,once,TRBJ2-1,CASSAGTSGRSYNEQFF,TGTGCCAGCAGCGCGGGGACTAGCGGGAGGTCCTACAATGAGCAGTTCTTC
-,10,TRBV6-5,-,TRBJ2-7,CASGPYEQYF,TGTGCCAGCGGGCCCTACGAGCAGTACTTC
-,13,TRBV10-2,-,TRBJ2-7,CASIGRGTYEQYF,TGCGCCAGCATTGGTCGGGGGACCTACGAGCAGTACTTC
TRBD1,14,TRBV7-2,-,TRBJ1-5,CASSSDRGQQPQHF,TGTGCCAGCAGCTCGGACAGGGGGCAACAGCCCCAGCATTTT
TRBD1,14,TRBV27,-,TRBJ1-3,CASSTGVAGNTIYF,TGTGCCAGCAGTACAGGGGTGGCTGGAAACACCATATATTTT
-,15,TRBV9,-,TRBJ2-5,CASSVEGQLRETQYF,TGTGCCAGCAGCGTAGAGGGCCAACTACGAGAGACCCAGTACTTC
-,16,TRBV30,-,TRBJ2-6,CAWSDGRIPGANVLTF,TGTGCCTGGAGTGATGGGAGGATCCCCGGGGCCAACGTCCTGACTTTC
-,13,TRBV6-5,-,TRBJ2-5,CASSRTFQETQYF,TGTGCCAGCAGCAGGACTTTCCAAGAGACCCAGTACTTC
-,13,TRBV7-2,-,TRBJ1-2,CASSLEANYGYTF,TGTGCCAGCAGCTTGGAGGCTAACTATGGCTACACCTTC
-,15,TRBV7-9,-,TRBJ1-4,CASSLASGLGEKLFF,TGTGCCAGCAGCTTAGCATCGGGGTTGGGGGAAAAACTGTTTTTT
-,13,TRBV6-5,-,TRBJ1-2,CASSISANYGYTF,TGTGCCAGCAGCATTAGCGCTAACTATGGCTACACCTTC
-,21,TRBV1,-,TRBJ1-6,CTSSQDSTTGGRQMGNSPLHF,TGCACCAGCAGCCAAGATAGTACGACAGGGGGCCGCCAGATGGGTAATTCACCCCTCCACTTT
-,15,TRBV6-5,once,TRBJ2-2,CASSPLGKKTGELFF,TGTGCCAGCAGTCCCCTGGGGAAGAAGACCGGGGAGCTGTTTTTT
TRBD2,17,TRBV9,-,TRBJ2-1,CASSVERGTSSYNEQFF,TGTGCCAGCAGCGTGGAAAGAGGGACTAGCTCCTACAATGAGCAGTTCTTC
-,19,TRBV7-6,once,TRBJ1-3,CASSFRSSMGVNSGNTIYF,TGTGCCAGCAGCTTTCGGTCGTCTATGGGGGTTAACTCTGGAAACACCATATATTTT
TRBD2,14,TRBV10-3,-,TRBJ2-2,CAISQRGETGELFF,TGTGCCATCAGCCAGCGGGGGGAAACCGGGGAGCTGTTTTTT
-,16,TRBV25-1,-,TRBJ1-1,CASSELYQGQNTEAFF,TGTGCCAGCAGTGAATTATACCAGGGACAGAACACTGAAGCTTTCTTT
-,16,TRBV9,-,TRBJ1-4,CASSAQARVTNEKLFF,TGTGCCAGCAGCGCCCAAGCCAGGGTAACTAATGAAAAACTGTTTTTT
-,14,TRBV5-1,-,TRBJ1-2,CASSLASSGDGYTF,TGCGCCAGCAGCTTGGCTTCTTCAGGAGATGGCTACACCTTC
TRBD1,13,TRBV5-1,-,TRBJ2-5,CASRLTGQETQYF,TGCGCCAGCAGACTGACAGGGCAAGAGACCCAGTACTTC
-,13,TRBV6-1,-,TRBJ1-6,CASSTPTGSPLHF,TGTGCCAGCAGTACACCGACAGGTTCACCCCTCCACTTT
-,12,TRBV5-1,-,TRBJ1-1,CASLGEDTEAFF,TGCGCCAGCCTAGGGGAGGACACTGAAGCTTTCTTT
-,13,TRBV7-2,once,TRBJ1-1,CASSRDKNTEAFF,TGTGCCAGCAGCCGAGACAAGAACACTGAAGCTTTCTTT
-,16,TRBV6-5,-,TRBJ2-1,CASSYRGRDSRNEQFF,TGTGCCAGCAGTTACAGGGGCCGGGACTCAAGGAATGAGCAGTTCTTC
TRBD2,16,TRBV7-8,-,TRBJ2-7,CASSYGTSGSSYEQYF,TGTGCCAGCAGTTATGGGACTAGCGGGAGCTCCTACGAGCAGTACTTC
TRBD2,18,TRBV7-6,-,TRBJ2-4,CASSLLYREVGAKNIQYF,TGTGCCAGCAGCCTGCTTTATCGGGAGGTGGGGGCCAAAAACATTCAGTACTTC
-,14,TRBV28,-,TRBJ2-7,CASIPQGGSYEQYF,TGTGCCAGCATTCCCCAAGGGGGTTCCTACGAGCAGTACTTC
TRBD1,16,TRBV7-9,-,TRBJ2-3,CASSLGTGGASDTQYF,TGTGCCAGCAGCCTGGGGACAGGGGGCGCGTCGGATACGCAGTATTTT
-,12,TRBV12-5,-,TRBJ2-5,CASASSEETQYF,TGTGCTAGTGCATCTAGCGAAGAGACCCAGTACTTC
-,18,TRBV30,-,TRBJ2-2,CAWTRLSSLTQETGELFF,TGTGCCTGGACCCGTCTAAGTTCACTGACCCAGGAGACCGGGGAGCTGTTTTTT
-,16,TRBV7-7,-,TRBJ2-5,CASSPELTLTQETQYF,TGTGCTAGCAGCCCTGAGCTGACTTTGACCCAAGAGACCCAGTACTTC
TRBD1,14,TRBV28,-,TRBJ1-4,CASSHGQGEEKLFF,TGTGCCAGCAGCCACGGACAGGGAGAGGAAAAACTGTTTTTT
-,15,TRBV6-5,-,TRBJ1-2,CASSYSVRGDYGYTF,TGTGCCAGCAGTTACTCCGTCCGGGGTGACTATGGCTACACCTTC
-,13,TRBV28,once,TRBJ1-6,CASSFQVNSPLHF,TGTGCCAGCAGTTTTCAGGTTAATTCACCCCTCCACTTT
-,14,TRBV28,-,TRBJ2-2,CASKGGANTGELFF,TGTGCCAGCAAGGGGGGCGCGAACACCGGGGAGCTGTTTTTT
-,11,TRBV5-1,-,TRBJ2-1,CASSLYNEQFF,TGCGCCAGCAGCTTGTACAATGAGCAGTTCTTC
TRBD1,13,TRBV6-1,once,TRBJ1-2,CAALRDRDYGYTF,TGTGCAGCTCTTCGGGACAGGGACTATGGCTACACCTTC
TRBD1,15,TRBV18,-,TRBJ2-7,CASSPGQVVRNEQYF,TGTGCCAGCTCACCTGGACAGGTGGTCCGCAACGAGCAGTACTTC
TRBD1,14,TRBV5-6,few,TRBJ1-6,CASSLTGGNSPLHF,TGTGCCAGCAGCCTAACAGGGGGAAATTCACCCCTCCACTTT
-,13,TRBV6-1,-,TRBJ2-1,CASRPGPVNEQFF,TGTGCCAGCAGACCCGGGCCCGTGAATGAGCAGTTCTTC
-,13,TRBV6-1,-,TRBJ1-1,CASSGSGDGEAFF,TGTGCCAGCAGTGGGTCAGGGGATGGTGAAGCTTTCTTT
TRBD2,15,TRBV19,-,TRBJ2-7,CASSIKAGGPYEQYF,TGTGCCAGTAGTATAAAAGCGGGAGGCCCCTACGAGCAGTACTTC
TRBD1,14,TRBV7-9,-,TRBJ2-7,CASSLSGTVYEQYF,TGTGCCAGCAGCCTATCTGGGACAGTTTACGAGCAGTACTTC
-,12,TRBV10-3,-,TRBJ2-2,CATTGVTGELFF,TGTGCCACAACAGGAGTCACCGGGGAGCTGTTTTTT
-,18,TRBV13,-,TRBJ1-2,CASSSPQQRVWGYGGYTF,TGTGCCAGCAGCTCCCCCCAGCAGCGGGTTTGGGGCTATGGTGGCTACACCTTC
-,14,TRBV11-2,-,TRBJ2-7,CASTLRATSYEQYF,TGTGCCAGCACCCTGCGGGCAACCTCCTACGAGCAGTACTTC
-,12,TRBV27,-,TRBJ2-7,CASSGTYYEQYF,TGTGCCAGCAGCGGGACATACTACGAGCAGTACTTC
-,13,TRBV4-1,-,TRBJ2-5,CASSETGRETQYF,TGCGCCAGCAGCGAGACTGGTAGGGAGACCCAGTACTTC
-,14,TRBV7-6,-,TRBJ2-5,CASSLHGKGETQYF,TGTGCCAGCAGCTTACATGGGAAGGGGGAGACCCAGTACTTC
-,13,TRBV12-5,-,TRBJ1-1,CASGHETGTEAFF,TGTGCTAGTGGACATGAAACGGGCACTGAAGCTTTCTTT
-,14,TRBV7-9,-,TRBJ1-4,CASSLDRNNEKLFF,TGTGCCAGCAGCTTAGACAGGAATAATGAAAAACTGTTTTTT
-,16,TRBV19,-,TRBJ2-2,CASSMRAGRNTGELFF,TGTGCCAGTAGTATGAGGGCAGGGAGGAACACCGGGGAGCTGTTTTTT
TRBD2,16,TRBV7-8,-,TRBJ2-1,CASSPRTSGAHNEQFF,TGTGCCAGCAGCCCTCGGACTAGCGGGGCCCACAATGAGCAGTTCTTC